The entry below gives a single T cell receptor (beta chain) sequence along with its context. Its antigen is not known. TCRdb's table, derived via immunoSEQ multiplex PCR, lists solely in-frame clones and lacks some. Of around 790 clones in the sample, about half were seen once. The data belong to a study of tumour-infiltrating T cells in Burkitt lymphoma. Whole-study context: Survival, overall and progression-free, tracked with productive clonality.

Study observations and caveats: Public clonotypes, several, appeared across numerous Burkitt lymphoma patients.

The clonotype comes from a human donor with Burkitt lymphoma. Sequencing used tumor tissue.

The CDR3 loop is CASSLSLGLLATNEKLFF. The DNA for the CDR3 is TGTGCCAGCAGCCTTAGTCTTGGGTTACTCGCAACTAATGAAAAACTGTTTTTT. The chain recombines TRBV7-2 with TRBJ1-4; no reliable D call. The V gene lost 5 bases and the J gene lost 0 bases, with 19 bases spanning the gap. The germline V gene encodes CDR1 SGHTA and CDR2 FQGNSA. This CDR3 spans 18 amino acids.